These 19 T cell receptor beta chains share one sample of origin, sequenced in a study of PD-1 blockade in classical Hodgkin lymphoma (dated by TCRdb to 2020 to 2022). The library came from the immunoSEQ multiplex PCR assay. This is the immuneACCESS table as TCRdb keeps it, with only in-frame sequences that have V and J called. A part of the clones is gone; compared with another copy, unresolved V genes explain less than half, and the rest is unexplained. Within this sample are 13,000 to 15,000 clones, with 81% of them counted one time only. The ten largest account for around 22% of the sample. The time point label on this specimen signifies: cycle 1 day 1 (C1D1), immediately before nivolumab initiation. Every trial patient had relapsed after autologous stem cell transplantation, and cohorts A, B and C differed in prior brentuximab vedotin exposure. The sequenced sample was peripheral blood mononuclear cells (PBMCs), obtained at baseline. These receptors originate from a human donor with classical Hodgkin lymphoma.

The chain is built from TRBV28 and TRBJ2-7; D is uncertain. Trimming cost V 3 bases and J 9 bases, with 9 bases left between them. The germline CDR1 and CDR2 sequences are MDHEN and SYDVKM. The CDR3 totals 11 residues. CDR3 sequence reads: CASSFDGRQYF. Here the CDR3 DNA reads TGTGCCAGCAGTTTTGACGGAAGGCAGTACTTC.

This chain connects TRBV7-8 to TRBJ1-5; D uncertain. This CDR3 has 18 amino acids. The ends were cut back, 0 bases at V and 2 bases at J, with 17 bases in the middle. CDR1 is SGHVS and CDR2 is FQNEAQ in the germline V gene. The CDR3 protein is CASSLARLGLGGNQPQHF. DNA of the CDR3: TGTGCCAGCAGCTTAGCGCGTCTAGGTTTAGGCGGCAATCAGCCCCAGCATTTT.

The chain recombines TRBV29-1 with TRBJ2-1; 7 nucleotides line up with TRBD2. Germline V gene data show CDR1 as SQVTM and CDR2 as ANQGSEA. Trimming at V came to 7 bases and at J to 9 bases, leaving 15 bases not matched to a gene. CDR3 length: 14 residues. The CDR3 nucleotides are TGCAGCGGAAGGGTAGCGGGTGTGTTCGGTGAGCAGTTCTTC. Protein: CSGRVAGVFGEQFF.

A few counts support this clone. The chain couples TRBV9 to TRBJ1-1; D gene unclear. CDR1 and CDR2 from the germline V gene are SGDLS and YYNGEE. V gave up 3 bases and J gave up 1 base, with 13 bases separating them. This CDR3 contains 15 residues. CDR3 residues: CASSDARLRNTEAFF. DNA of the CDR3: TGTGCCAGCAGCGATGCCAGGTTACGGAACACTGAAGCTTTCTTT. Using reference TRBV9 and TRBJ1-1 for the parts outside the CDR3, the full variable domain is DSGVTQTPKHLITATGQRVTLRCSPRSGDLSVYWYQQSLDQGLQFLIQYYNGEERAKGNILERFSAQQFPDLHSELNLSSLELGDSALYFCASSDARLRNTEAFFGQGTRLTVV.

The rearrangement uses TRBV19 and TRBJ1-2; no clear D gene. The CDR3 is made up of 13 amino acids. Trimming left V 4 bases short and J 8 bases short, with 14 bases between. The germline gives CDR1 LNHDA, CDR2 SQIVND (reference sequence). CDR3 nucleotides: TGTGCCAGTAGTACGACGGTGATGAACGGCTACACCTTC. Its translation: CASSTTVMNGYTF.

This chain links TRBV18 with TRBJ1-3; D is possibly TRBD1 (5 bases). Germline values: CDR1 KGHSH, CDR2 LQKENI. The CDR3 is made up of 18 amino acids. V was cut by 2 bases and J by 0 bases, with 17 bases left in between. The CDR3 reads CASSPIDRTLISGNTIYF. In nucleotides, the CDR3 is TGTGCCAGCTCACCAATCGACAGAACGCTCATCTCTGGAAACACCATATATTTT.

This clone was found a few times. The sample holds other DNA sequences that translate to the same CDR3. J is TRBJ1-2 and V is TRBV6-5, with 7 bases lining up with TRBD1. Germline values: CDR1 MNHEY, CDR2 SVGAGI. V shed 0 bases and J 1 base; nucleotides not matched to a gene: 5. This CDR3 comprises 16 residues. CDR3 DNA: TGTGCCAGCAGTTACTCTAGGACAGGTGGTAACTATGGCTACACCTTC. Translation gives CASSYSRTGGNYGYTF.

The V gene is TRBV5-4, the J gene TRBJ2-3; D is uncertain. Germline-derived CDR1 and CDR2 are SGHNT and YYREEE (reference sequence). The V gene lost 1 base and the J gene lost 2 bases, with 14 bases spanning the gap. The CDR3 consists of 16 residues. In DNA, the CDR3 is TGTGCCAGCAGCTTGTTCGCTAGGTCCTACACAGATACGCAGTATTTT. This sequence encodes CASSLFARSYTDTQYF. Looking up the rest from reference TRBV5-4 and TRBJ2-3 gives the full variable domain: ETGVTQSPTHLIKTRGQQVTLRCSSQSGHNTVSWYQQALGQGPQFIFQYYREEENGRGNFPPRFSGLQFPNYSSELNVNALELDDSALYLCASSLFARSYTDTQYFGPGTRLTVL.

The chain carries TRBV7-2 and TRBJ2-7, with 10 nucleotides matching TRBD2. V shed 5 bases, J shed 2 bases, and the junction held 6 bases outside the gene matches. CDR3 length: 15 amino acids. The germline V gene encodes CDR1 SGHTA and CDR2 FQGNSA. The CDR3 coding sequence is TGTGCCAGCAGCGATACTAGCGGGGACGCCTACGAGCAGTACTTC. Amino acid sequence: CASSDTSGDAYEQYF.

The chain recombines TRBV2 with TRBJ1-1, with D uncertain. Between the trimmed V and J ends, which lost 2 bases and 0 bases, there was a span of 4 bases. The CDR3 runs to 13 residues. Per the germline V gene, CDR1 is SNHLY and CDR2 is FYNNEI. Here the CDR3 reads CASSELMNTEAFF. CDR3 DNA: TGTGCCAGCAGTGAATTGATGAACACTGAAGCTTTCTTT.

This rearrangement joins TRBV7-2 to TRBJ2-5; a weak D match, TRBD2 (6 bases). V lost 2 bases to trimming and J lost 5 bases, with 12 bases between them. The CDR3 consists of 14 residues. Germline V gene data show CDR1 as SGHTA and CDR2 as FQGNSA. CDR3 nucleotide sequence: TGTGCCAGCAGCTTAACACGGGGGTCGGAGACCCAGTACTTC. Its protein is CASSLTRGSETQYF.

The chain recombines TRBV6-1 with TRBJ1-2; TRBD1 aligns across 8 bases. Germline V CDR1 and CDR2: MNHNS, SASEGT. CDR3 size: 15 residues. V was pared by 1 base and J by 8 bases, with 9 bases of the junction left unmatched. The CDR3 loop is CASSEVLGQEWGYTF. The CDR3 bases are TGTGCCAGCAGTGAAGTTCTGGGACAGGAGTGGGGCTACACCTTC.

The rearrangement joins TRBV5-1 to TRBJ1-4, with D perhaps matching TRBD1 (6 bases). Trimming cost V 0 bases and J 7 bases, with 16 bases left between them. The CDR3 has 16 amino acids. Looked up from germline, CDR1 is SGHRS and CDR2 is YFSETQ. CDR3 amino acids: CASSLAFSGVCEKLFF. In nucleotides, the CDR3 is TGCGCCAGCAGCTTGGCGTTTTCAGGGGTCTGTGAAAAACTGTTTTTT.

The chain has TRBV4-1 and TRBJ2-5; 10 bases agree with TRBD2. V lost 1 base and J lost 5; bases outside the gene matches: 7. The length of the CDR3 is 16 residues. From germline, CDR1 is MGHRA and CDR2 YSYEKL. The CDR3 bases are TGCGCCAGCAGCCAAGTGAAGCGGGGGGGCCAGGAGACCCAGTACTTC. Translation: CASSQVKRGGQETQYF.

The chain employs TRBV10-3 and TRBJ1-1; possible D gene TRBD1, 6 bases. This CDR3 has 14 amino acids. V was cut by 7 bases and J by 1 base, with 13 bases left in between. From germline, CDR1 is ENHRY and CDR2 SYGVKD. The CDR3 DNA follows: TGTGCCATCAATGAACAGGGCCGGAACACTGAAGCTTTCTTT. This translates into CAINEQGRNTEAFF.

The V gene is TRBV7-8, the J gene TRBJ1-4, with TRBD1 matching over 10 bases. Germline CDR1 and CDR2: SGHVS and FQNEAQ. The CDR3 has 15 amino acids. V shed 5 bases and J 8 bases; nucleotides not matched to a gene: 8. CDR3 loop: CASSPTGTGEEKLFF. Written as DNA, the CDR3 is TGTGCCAGCAGCCCCACCGGGACAGGGGAGGAAAAACTGTTTTTT.

J is TRBJ2-1 and V is TRBV7-2, with 8 bases lining up with TRBD2. The trim removed 2 bases at V and 2 bases at J, leaving 5 bases unmatched. The V gene's germline CDR1 is SGHTA and CDR2 FQGNSA. This CDR3 is 16 amino acids long. For the CDR3, the DNA is TGTGCCAGCAGCTTACGGACTAGCCGCGCCTACAATGAGCAGTTCTTC. Translating gives CASSLRTSRAYNEQFF.

The chain links TRBV10-3 to TRBJ1-6; D perhaps matches TRBD1 (5 bases). CDR3 size: 12 residues. Germline loops: CDR1 ENHRY, CDR2 SYGVKD. Trimming took 10 bases from V and 8 from J, leaving 12 bases between them. CDR3 nucleotides: TGTGCCACCAGGGTATTGGATTCACCCCTCCACTTT. Translated: CATRVLDSPLHF.

This clone showed up just a few times. The gene calls are TRBV6-1 and TRBJ2-2; D remains ambiguous. Trimming cost V 0 bases and J 6 bases, with 8 bases left between them. The CDR3 has 14 residues. From germline, CDR1 is MNHNS and CDR2 SASEGT. The CDR3: CASSEAPGSGELFF. As DNA, the CDR3 is TGTGCCAGCAGTGAAGCGCCAGGATCCGGGGAGCTGTTTTTT.